A single TCR beta chain is shown here with its context. While infection was still active, Seattle patients were enrolled and then followed longitudinally. Original processing notes: Estimates of nucleated cell counts were drawn from the amplification of reference gene primers. Profiled with immunoSEQ multiplex PCR; TCRdb holds only in-frame clones, not every one. V, J and clone size are those of that table, while D and trimming were read from the DNA. Of 49,000 or so clones listed, 70% to 90% are singletons. The length of the CDR3 is 16 residues. Germline V gene lookup returns CDR1 KGHDR and CDR2 SFDVKD. After removal of 3 bases from V and 3 bases from J, the junction contained 7 bases not matched to a gene. This sample stems from a study of blood T cell repertoires in COVID-19. Overall study context: The samples span acute and convalescent COVID-19 from the United States, Italy and Spain. PBMCs, B-cell-depleted T cells, or T cells were the source of the cDNA or gDNA that made up the material.

The chain employs TRBV24-1 and TRBJ2-1; 7 bases map to TRBD1. The receptor's source is a woman older than 75 with COVID-19, enrolled during active disease. The sample consisted of peripheral blood. The CDR3 DNA reads TGTGCCACCAGTGATGCACGCCGGGACAGCTACAATGAGCAGTTCTTC. Protein sequence: CATSDARRDSYNEQFF.